The present TCR beta chain was sequenced within a study of beta chain features in type 1 diabetes. Study at large: Healthy donors, compared against patients, showed similar age, gender and cell yields.

Germline V CDR1 and CDR2: MNHNS, SASEGT. Trimming took 4 bases from V and 5 from J, leaving 11 bases between them. This CDR3 has 13 amino acids. All of the isolated RNA was reverse transcribed, so expressed TCRB transcripts were sequenced. Read counts averaged approximately 3.5 million for samples of naive, central memory and regulatory T cells. Assay: immunoSEQ multiplex PCR; the TCRdb copy retains only in-frame clones and omits some. The sample has some 150,000 clones; approximately 10% are singletons. This clone was seen more than once but under ten times. Its antigen is not known. Whole-study findings and limits: Patients with Type 1 diabetes showed moderately but significantly shorter TCRB CDR3s in all four CD4+ subsets. Type 1 diabetes patients had VDJ junctions that carried fewer insertions and more deletions.

Material: central memory CD4+ T cells from blood. The origin of this receptor is a man aged 18 to 29 in good health. The genes are TRBV6-1 and TRBJ2-5, with D perhaps TRBD1 or TRBD2 (5 bases each). CDR3 DNA sequence: TGTGCCAGCAGTGGGCAGGGCGGGGAGACCCAGTACTTC. Amino acid sequence: CASSGQGGETQYF.